The 14 T cell receptor beta chains in this list originate from one sample, sequenced in a study of cytomegalovirus exposure and HLA in healthy donors. PCR involved 60 Vbeta and 13 Jbeta primers. TCRdb's copy holds only in-frame clones and misses some; the assay was immunoSEQ multiplex PCR. The repertoire holds under 150,000 clones, with roughly 84% as singletons. The sequencing input was PBMCs. The receptors here all came from a girl aged 2-10 years in good health and CMV-seronegative.

The rearrangement links TRBV5-1 to TRBJ2-2, with 7 bases fitting TRBD2. CDR3 length equals 15 residues. Germline assignment: CDR1 SGHRS and CDR2 YFSETQ. Losses at the gene ends were 4 bases for V and 4 bases for J; bases not matched to a gene: 7. This CDR3 reads CASSPGLVSTGELFF. The CDR3 nucleotides read TGCGCCAGCAGCCCCGGACTAGTGAGCACCGGGGAGCTGTTTTTT.

This clone came up a few times. The chain recombines TRBV27 with TRBJ2-7; 11 positions agree with TRBD2. The CDR3 sequence is 17 residues long. The junction had 9 bases not matched to a gene; V was cut back by 2 bases and J by 3 bases. Germline values: CDR1 MNHEY, CDR2 SMNVEV (reference sequence). DNA of the CDR3: TGTGCCAGCAGTTTACCCCGGGCCGGGACTAGCGGCTACGAGCAGTACTTC. Translating it yields CASSLPRAGTSGYEQYF.

This clone appeared a single time. The chain combines TRBV30 with TRBJ1-6; TRBD1 is a possible D gene (6 bases). V was shortened by 5 bases and J by 4 bases, with 12 bases between the two germline ends. The CDR3 contains 14 residues. The germline gives CDR1 GTSNPN, CDR2 SVGIG (reference sequence). CDR3 sequence (DNA): TGTGCCTGGCAGGCGGACAGTTATAATTCACCCCTCCACTTT. This translates into CAWQADSYNSPLHF. The variable domain in full, completed from reference TRBV30 and TRBJ1-6, reads SQTIHQWPATLVQPVGSPLSLECTVEGTSNPNLYWYRQAAGRGLQLLFYSVGIGQISSEVPQNLSASRPQDRQFILSSKKLLLSDSGFYLCAWQADSYNSPLHFGNGTRLTVT.

This chain joins TRBV4-3 and TRBJ2-7, with D perhaps TRBD1 (6 bases). This CDR3 is built from 15 residues. Germline V gives CDR1 LGHNA, CDR2 YSLEER. With 0 bases removed from V and 7 bases from J, the gap between germline ends came to 16 bases. In nucleotides, the CDR3 is TGCGCCAGCAGCCAAGATGGGGCCAGGGGCTATGAGCAGTACTTC. Translation gives CASSQDGARGYEQYF.

This sequence joins TRBV19 and TRBJ1-4; 8 nucleotides line up with TRBD1. The CDR3 sequence is 14 residues long. V trimming: 5 bases; J trimming: 7 bases; junction bases outside the gene matches: 6. Germline-derived CDR1 and CDR2 are LNHDA and SQIVND (reference sequence). Here the CDR3 DNA reads TGTGCCAGTAGTGGACAGGGCGGAGTTGAAAAACTGTTTTTT. This gives the protein CASSGQGGVEKLFF.

The rearrangement uses TRBV18 and TRBJ2-7; possible D gene TRBD1, 5 bases. Deletions cut 1 base from V and 4 bases from J, with 17 bases between. Germline CDR1 is KGHSH and CDR2 is LQKENI. The CDR3 covers 16 residues. The CDR3 spells CASSPLKGVVQYEQYF. The CDR3 DNA reads TGTGCCAGCTCACCACTGAAAGGGGTGGTACAGTACGAGCAGTACTTC. The full variable domain, completed using reference TRBV18 and TRBJ2-7, is NAGVMQNPRHLVRRRGQEARLRCSPMKGHSHVYWYRQLPEEGLKFMVYLQKENIIDESGMPKERFSAEFPKEGPSILRIQQVVRGDSAAYFCASSPLKGVVQYEQYFGPGTRLTVT.

This clone was counted once. The CDR3 DNA sequence: TGTGCCAGCTATACAGGGGTTGGAGGGGATGAGCAGTTCTTC. This codes for CASYTGVGGDEQFF. V usage is TRBV27 and J usage is TRBJ2-1, with a tentative D call TRBD1 (7 bases). The V gene's germline CDR1 is MNHEY and CDR2 SMNVEV (reference sequence). V lost 8 bases, J lost 8 bases, and 19 bases lay in between. CDR3 length equals 14 residues.

This clone showed up just once. The rearrangement joins TRBV5-1 to TRBJ2-1; 9 bases align to TRBD2. The J segment lost 5 bases and the V segment lost 2 bases, leaving 5 bases of the junction unmatched. The CDR3 has 15 residues. Germline CDR1 reads SGHRS; CDR2 reads YFSETQ. Here the CDR3 reads CASSLSSGVNNEQFF. CDR3 DNA sequence: TGCGCCAGCAGCTTATCTAGCGGGGTTAACAATGAGCAGTTCTTC.

V usage is TRBV19 and J usage is TRBJ1-2; no clear D gene. V was clipped by 1 base and J by 8 bases, with 8 bases between them. This CDR3 has 12 residues. Per germline, CDR1 LNHDA and CDR2 SQIVND (reference sequence). The CDR3 region has the DNA TGTGCCAGTAGTATAGGTTCTACGGGCTACACCTTC. Amino acids: CASSIGSTGYTF.

The chain links TRBV30 to TRBJ2-7; maybe TRBD2 (5 bases). V lost 2 bases and J 7 bases, leaving 12 bases between the germline ends. The germline gives CDR1 GTSNPN, CDR2 SVGIG (reference sequence). The CDR3 is made up of 12 amino acids. The CDR3 is CAWSIVRGEQYF. The CDR3 region has the DNA TGTGCCTGGAGTATCGTCCGAGGGGAGCAGTACTTC.

The rearrangement links TRBV10-2 to TRBJ1-5; D is unclear. Germline CDR1 WSHSY, CDR2 SAAADI. CDR3 size: 13 residues. V dropped 4 bases and J dropped 2 bases, with 6 bases sitting between them. CDR3 residues: CASSVQGNQPQHF. DNA for the CDR3: TGCGCCAGCAGTGTTCAGGGCAATCAGCCCCAGCATTTT.

The J gene is TRBJ1-2, the V gene TRBV7-9, with 7 bases identical to TRBD1. Losses at the gene ends were 8 bases for V and 7 bases for J; bases not matched to a gene: 4. CDR1 is SEHNR and CDR2 is FQNEAQ in the germline V gene (reference sequence). This CDR3 has 11 amino acids. CDR3 sequence: CASRQGGGYTF. CDR3 sequence (DNA): TGTGCCAGCCGACAGGGCGGTGGCTACACCTTC.

The chain is built from TRBV6-5 and TRBJ2-5; D gene ambiguous. Germline CDR1 reads MNHEY; CDR2 reads SVGAGI. The V end lost 2 bases, the J end lost 1 base, and 11 bases lay between the germline ends. The CDR3 covers 15 residues. CDR3 amino acids: CASSYRFGGQETQYF. The CDR3 DNA follows: TGTGCCAGCAGTTACAGGTTTGGCGGCCAAGAGACCCAGTACTTC.

The chain combines TRBV29-1 with TRBJ2-1; 8 bases align to TRBD2. The CDR3 loop spans 15 amino acids. The junction had 7 bases not matched to a gene; V was cut back by 6 bases and J by 0 bases. Germline assignment: CDR1 SQVTM and CDR2 ANQGSEA. As DNA, the CDR3 is TGCAGCGTATTAGCGGGAACAGGCTCCTACAATGAGCAGTTCTTC. This sequence encodes CSVLAGTGSYNEQFF.